The TCR beta chain under discussion was sequenced for a study of sequential checkpoint blockade in melanoma. The overall study: Randomization was 1:1 between first-line nivolumab→ipilimumab and ipilimumab→nivolumab. Study outcomes and limitations: Clinical benefit was about 30 times likelier when tumor T-cell fraction and clonality increased.

V was cut by 5 bases and J by 3 bases, with 10 bases left in between. This CDR3 spans 14 amino acids. Germline V gene sequence: CDR1 SGHNT, CDR2 YENEEA. This clone rates as medium-sized. Its specificity is not known. The treatment was: randomized to nivolumab then ipilimumab (arm A) or the reverse (arm B). None of the patients previously received DNA-damaging chemotherapy. TCRdb keeps only in-frame clones here, not all; method: immunoSEQ multiplex PCR. The sample lists around 3,500 clones; about a fifth were seen once. This chain links TRBV11-3 with TRBJ1-4; D is undetermined. Sequencing was performed on tumor tissue (inferred from file names), taken from a patient given nivolumab and ipilimumab in sequence. The TCR sequence derives from a human donor with melanoma. Here the CDR3 DNA reads TGTGCCAGCAGCCCGGGTAATCCTAATGAAAAACTGTTTTTT. It codes for CASSPGNPNEKLFF. The full variable domain, in which reference TRBV11-3 and TRBJ1-4 provide the parts outside the CDR3, is EAGVVQSPRYKIIEKKQPVAFWCNPISGHNTLYWYLQNLGQGPELLIRYENEEAVDDSQLPKDRFSAERLKGVDSTLKIQPAELGDSAVYLCASSPGNPNEKLFFGSGTQLSVL.